The clone carrying this TCR beta chain has just a few counts. No antigen is known for it. Germline-derived CDR1 and CDR2 are SGHTA and FQGNSA. CDR3 length: 14 residues. Trimming left V 5 bases short and J 3 bases short, with 14 bases between. This entry is derived from a study of response to subunit inactivated influenza vaccine. TCRdb reprocessed the RT-PCR reads with MiXCR, giving one entry per CDR3 protein. Among 650,000 or so distinct CDR3 sequences listed, 11% to 15% were seen once. The study's findings and limits: The authors proposed limited new T cell recruitment per seasonal influenza vaccination.

The chain links TRBV7-2 to TRBJ2-7; D is perhaps TRBD2 (5 bases). The input for sequencing was PBMCs from blood, taken about 14 days before vaccination. This TCR was sampled from a man aged 50 to 59 who received an inactivated influenza vaccine. This chain's CDR3 is CASSPQRTLYEQYF. The CDR3 nucleotides are TGTGCCAGCAGCCCCCAAAGGACTCTCTACGAGCAGTACTTC.